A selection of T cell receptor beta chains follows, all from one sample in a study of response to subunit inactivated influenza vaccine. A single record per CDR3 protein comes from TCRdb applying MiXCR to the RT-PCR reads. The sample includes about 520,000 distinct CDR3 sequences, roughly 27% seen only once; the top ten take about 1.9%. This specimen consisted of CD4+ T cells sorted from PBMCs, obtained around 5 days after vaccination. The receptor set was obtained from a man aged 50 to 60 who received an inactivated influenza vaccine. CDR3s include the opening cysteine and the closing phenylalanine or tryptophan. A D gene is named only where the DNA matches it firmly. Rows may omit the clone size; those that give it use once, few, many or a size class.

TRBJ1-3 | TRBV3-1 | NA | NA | TGTGCCAGCAGCCAGAGGGATAGGACTACTGGAAACACCATATATTTT | CASSQRDRTTGNTIYF
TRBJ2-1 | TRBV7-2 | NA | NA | TGTGCCAGCACGCTTAGACAGAACAATGAGCAGTTCTTC | CASTLRQNNEQFF
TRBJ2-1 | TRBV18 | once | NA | TGTGCCAGCTCACGAGGCCGGGCCTCGCCCCATGAGCAGTTCTTC | CASSRGRASPHEQFF
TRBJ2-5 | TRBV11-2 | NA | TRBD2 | TGTGCCAGCAGTACACGACCCGAGACTAGCGGGGGTCCGGAGACCCAGTACTTC | CASSTRPETSGGPETQYF
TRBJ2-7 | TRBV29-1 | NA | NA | TGCAGCGTTCTAACAGGGAACGAGCAGTACTTC | CSVLTGNEQYF
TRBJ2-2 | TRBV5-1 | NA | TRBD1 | TGCGCCAGCGGCGACAGGGGAGTCACCGGGGAGCTGTTTTTT | CASGDRGVTGELFF
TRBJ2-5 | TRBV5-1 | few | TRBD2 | TGCGCCAGCAGCTGGCCGATTTTCCTAGCGGGGGGGCAACAAGAGACCCAGTACTTC | CASSWPIFLAGGQQETQYF
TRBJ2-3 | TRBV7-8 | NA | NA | TGTGCCAGCAGCGGCCGGGGGCGCCTTGGCACAGATACGCAGTATTTT | CASSGRGRLGTDTQYF
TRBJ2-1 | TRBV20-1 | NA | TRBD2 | TGCAGTGCCACCGGGACTTGCGGGGGGGCCTCCTACAATGAGCAGTTCTTC | CSATGTCGGASYNEQFF
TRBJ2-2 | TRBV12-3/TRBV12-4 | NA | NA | TGTGCCAGCAGAGCTCGACAGAACACCGGGGAGCTGTTTTTT | CASRARQNTGELFF
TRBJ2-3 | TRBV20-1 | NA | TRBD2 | TGCAGTGCTAGGGGGACTAGTGGAGATACGCAGTATTTT | CSARGTSGDTQYF
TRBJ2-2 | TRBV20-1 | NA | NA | TGCAGTGCTCTCCGACAGCTTGACACCGGGGAGCTGTTTTTT | CSALRQLDTGELFF
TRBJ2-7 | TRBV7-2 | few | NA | TGTGCCAGCAGCTTAGGGTACAGGGACGAGCAGTACTTC | CASSLGYRDEQYF
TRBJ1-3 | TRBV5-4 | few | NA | TGTGCCAGCAGCTTGGACCCTGGTGCCTCTGGAAACACCATATATTTT | CASSLDPGASGNTIYF
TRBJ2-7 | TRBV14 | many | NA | TGTGCCAGCAGCCTCTACAGGGAGTCCTACGAGCAGTACTTC | CASSLYRESYEQYF
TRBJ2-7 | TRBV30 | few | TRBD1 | TGTGCCTGGAGTGTATTAGGACAGGGTACCTACGAGCAGTACTTC | CAWSVLGQGTYEQYF
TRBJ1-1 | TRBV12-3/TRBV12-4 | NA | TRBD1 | TGTGCCAGCAGTTCCTACAGGGGAGGGGACACTGAAGCTTTCTTT | CASSSYRGGDTEAFF
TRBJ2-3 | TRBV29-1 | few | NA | TGCAGCGTCTTGGACAGTGCCCATAGCACAGATACGCAGTATTTT | CSVLDSAHSTDTQYF
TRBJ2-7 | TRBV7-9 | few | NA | TGTGCCAGCAGCTCGCTGTCGGGAGCCGTGGGGGAGCAGTACTTC | CASSSLSGAVGEQYF
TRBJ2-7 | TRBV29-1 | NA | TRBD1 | TGCAGCGTTGATTGGGGGACAGGGGCTTCCTACGAGCAGTACTTC | CSVDWGTGASYEQYF
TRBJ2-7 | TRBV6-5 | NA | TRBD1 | TGTGCCAGCAGTTCCAACTCGTGGGACAGGAGGCGGGAGCAGTACTTC | CASSSNSWDRRREQYF
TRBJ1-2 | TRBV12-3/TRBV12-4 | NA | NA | TGTGCCAGCAACACCGGGCCTTATGGCTACACCTTC | CASNTGPYGYTF
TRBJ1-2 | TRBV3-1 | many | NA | TGTGCCAGCAGCCAAGGAACAGGGAACTATGGCTACACCTTC | CASSQGTGNYGYTF
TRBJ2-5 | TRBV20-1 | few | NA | TGCAGTGCTAAAGGCGTGCGGGCCTCCCAAGAGACCCAGTACTTC | CSAKGVRASQETQYF
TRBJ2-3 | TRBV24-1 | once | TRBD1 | TGTGCCACCAGTGAGAATCTTCCGGGACAGGGGTTCGATACGCAGTATTTT | CATSENLPGQGFDTQYF
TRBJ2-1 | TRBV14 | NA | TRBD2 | TGTGCCAGCAGCCAAGATCTAGCGGGAGGGCCACCCAATGAGCAGTTCTTC | CASSQDLAGGPPNEQFF
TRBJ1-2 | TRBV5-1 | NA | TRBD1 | TGCGCCAGCAGCTCGGACAGGGCCCTCACCTTC | CASSSDRALTF
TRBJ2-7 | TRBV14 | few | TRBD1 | TGTGCCAGCAGCCGGACAGGAGGTAGTGGATACGAGCAGTACTTC | CASSRTGGSGYEQYF
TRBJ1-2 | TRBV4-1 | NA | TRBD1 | TGCGCCAGCAGCCAAGAACCGACAGGGGGCCACTATGGCTACACCTTC | CASSQEPTGGHYGYTF
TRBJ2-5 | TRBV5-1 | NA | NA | TGCGCCAGCAGCCGGGGCTCGAGGGAGACCCAGTACTTC | CASSRGSRETQYF
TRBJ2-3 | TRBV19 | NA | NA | TGTGCCAGTAGTATAGGGACTGGACATCAGGATACGCAGTATTTT | CASSIGTGHQDTQYF
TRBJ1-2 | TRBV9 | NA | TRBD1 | TGTGCCAGCAGCGCTCAGAACAGGGGGCGAAAGGATGGCTACACCTTC | CASSAQNRGRKDGYTF
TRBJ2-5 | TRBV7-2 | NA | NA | TGTGCCAGCAGCCGGGATCTGACACAAGAGACCCAGTACTTC | CASSRDLTQETQYF
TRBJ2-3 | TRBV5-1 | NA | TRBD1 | TGCGCCAGCAACTATCTCGGACAGGGGGCCACAGATACGCAGTATTTT | CASNYLGQGATDTQYF
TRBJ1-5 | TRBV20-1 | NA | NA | TGCAGTGCTAGAACGGGGGCAGGTCAGCCCCAGCATTTT | CSARTGAGQPQHF
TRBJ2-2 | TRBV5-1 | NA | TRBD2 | TGCGCCAGCAGCTTCGCGGGAGGGGTTATCGGGGAGCTGTTTTTT | CASSFAGGVIGELFF